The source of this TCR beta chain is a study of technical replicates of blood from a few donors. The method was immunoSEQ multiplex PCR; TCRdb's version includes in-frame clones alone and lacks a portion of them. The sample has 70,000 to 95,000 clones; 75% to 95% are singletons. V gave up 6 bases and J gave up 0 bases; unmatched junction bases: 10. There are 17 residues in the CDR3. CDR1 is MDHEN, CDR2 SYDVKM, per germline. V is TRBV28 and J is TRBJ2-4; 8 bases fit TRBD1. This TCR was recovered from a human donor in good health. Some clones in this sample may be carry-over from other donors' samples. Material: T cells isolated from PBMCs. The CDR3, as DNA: TGTGCCAGCAGCATACAGGGGGGATCGCCAGCCAAAAACATTCAGTACTTC. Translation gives CASSIQGGSPAKNIQYF.